This T cell receptor beta chain appears in the sequencing data of a study of T cell changes during pregnancy in multiple sclerosis. Details on this clone: The sample carries other DNA sequences with the same CDR3.

Assay used: immunoSEQ multiplex PCR; TCRdb lists only in-frame clones, some missing. The data contain 25,000 to 35,000 clones, around nine tenths of them singletons. This CDR3 contains 15 residues. The germline V gene encodes CDR1 LGHNA and CDR2 YSLEER. The V gene end was trimmed by 0 bases and the J gene end by 3 bases; junction bases not matched to a gene: 1. This specimen consisted of CD8+ T cells from peripheral blood mononuclear cells, obtained before pregnancy. The chain recombines TRBV4-3 with TRBJ2-7; TRBD2 matches at 11 bases. The source is a female donor with multiple sclerosis, enrolled in a pregnancy study. CDR3 sequence (DNA): TGCGCCAGCAGCCAAGATCTAGCGGGAGGCTACGAGCAGTACTTC. It encodes CASSQDLAGGYEQYF.